The clone carrying this T cell receptor (beta chain) has only one observation. The data stem from a study of PD-1 blockade in mismatch repair-deficient tumors. As for the study in general: All were previously treated, progressing patients with about 11 mismatch repair-deficient cancer types.

J gave up 6 bases and V 2 bases, and 5 bases lay outside the gene matches. CDR1 MNHEY and CDR2 SMNVEV come from the germline V gene (reference sequence). The CDR3 has 15 residues. Sequencing was performed with immunoSEQ multiplex PCR; in TCRdb, only in-frame clones are kept and a portion is missing. The sample yields roughly 120,000 clones, about 90% seen once. Specimen: peripheral blood, collected approximately 69 weeks after starting pembrolizumab. The origin of this receptor is an adult with mismatch repair-deficient cancer. The chain recombines TRBV27 with TRBJ2-1; 9 bases align to TRBD1. In DNA, the CDR3 is TGTGCCAGCAGTTTAGGGACAGGGCCTTCCAATGAGCAGTTCTTC. Translating gives CASSLGTGPSNEQFF.